The 7 T cell receptor beta chains below come from one sample, sequenced in a study of blood T cell repertoires in COVID-19. Libraries were prepared by immunoSEQ multiplex PCR; TCRdb keeps only in-frame clonotypes and omits some of them. In the table there are some 150,000 clones, approximately 79% of which are singletons. What was sequenced was peripheral blood. Receptors originate from a man over 45 with active or convalescent COVID-19.

V usage is TRBV19 and J usage is TRBJ1-2; 10 positions match TRBD1. V lost 3 bases, J lost 1 base, and 5 bases stayed unmatched. Germline CDR1 reads LNHDA; CDR2 reads SQIVND (reference sequence). The CDR3 consists of 16 residues. The CDR3 region is CASSIARTGGNYGYTF. Here the CDR3 DNA reads TGTGCCAGTAGTATCGCCCGGACAGGGGGTAACTATGGCTACACCTTC.

This CDR3 is CASSVGDTPYEQYF. The CDR3 coding sequence is TGTGCCAGCAGCGTAGGGGACACGCCCTACGAGCAGTACTTC. The chain is built from TRBV9 and TRBJ2-7; TRBD1 might be the D (6 bases). V lost 0 bases and J 2 bases, leaving 9 bases between the germline ends. The CDR3 runs to 14 residues. CDR1 and CDR2 from the germline V gene are SGDLS and YYNGEE.

The chain recombines TRBV29-1 with TRBJ1-1, with no clear D. Germline lookup yields CDR1 SQVTM and CDR2 ANQGSEA. There are 15 residues in the CDR3. The V gene lost 2 bases and the J gene lost 5 bases, with 18 bases spanning the gap. In nucleotides, the CDR3 is TGCAGCGTTGAATTAAGTGTCAGATGGTCGACTGAAGCTTTCTTT. It encodes CSVELSVRWSTEAFF.

V usage is TRBV6-5 and J usage is TRBJ1-2; D possibly corresponds to TRBD1 (6 bases). There are 15 residues in the CDR3. Trimming left V 6 bases short and J 1 base short, with 15 bases between. Germline V CDR1 and CDR2: MNHEY, SVGAGI. The CDR3 DNA reads as TGTGCCAGCAGACGCGAACAGGGAATTAACTATGGCTACACCTTC. Translated, it gives CASRREQGINYGYTF.

The genes are TRBV9 and TRBJ2-7; perhaps TRBD1 as D (6 bases). V shed 0 bases and J shed 3 bases, with 10 bases lying between them. Germline lookup yields CDR1 SGDLS and CDR2 YYNGEE. This CDR3 has 14 residues. CDR3 DNA sequence: TGTGCCAGCAGCGTAGCGGGACAACTCTACGAGCAGTACTTC. Residues: CASSVAGQLYEQYF.

This chain joins TRBV23-1 and TRBJ2-2, with 8 bases lining up with TRBD1. TRBV23-1 is an open reading frame, and its role is uncertain. Germline trimming cut 0 bases from V and 3 bases from J; bases unmatched to any gene: 6. The CDR3 has 17 residues. The CDR3, as DNA: TGCGCCAGCAGTCAATCGTGGTCAGGGGGCTACACCGGGGAGCTGTTTTTT. This translates into CASSQSWSGGYTGELFF.

V is TRBV5-1 and J is TRBJ1-2, with 9 bases fitting TRBD1. V gave up 4 bases and J gave up 6 bases; unmatched junction bases: 7. The length of the CDR3 is 14 residues. Looked up from germline, CDR1 is SGHRS and CDR2 is YFSETQ. The CDR3 DNA reads TGCGCCAGCAGCCCTTTCGACAGGGGGGATGGCTACACCTTC. Translating it yields CASSPFDRGDGYTF.